This TCR beta chain was retrieved from a study of vaccination effects on CD4 cells after COVID-19. At the level of the study: Post-vaccine sampling occurred a median 72 days after the second dose. Findings of the study overall: Clones of infection and vaccine origin contracted markedly late after vaccination.

This clone was detected a few times. Its specificity is not known. Generated by immunoSEQ multiplex PCR, the TCRdb table keeps only in-frame clones and is missing some. The data contain around 32,000 clones, roughly two thirds of them singletons. Peptide-pool stimulation followed by sequencing identified expanded antigen-specific CD4+ clonotypes in the ViraFEST assay. Subsequent to about 10 days of culture, CD4+ T cells were isolated. Either the mRNA-1273 or the BNT162b2 vaccine was given to participants as two doses. Every well got 1.5 million to 2.5 million PBMC, which were grown with about 9.9 IU/ml IL-2 and roughly 9.3 ug/ml peptides. Cells had half their medium changed to IL-2 medium on days 3 and 7. The sample consisted of CD4+ T cells from PBMCs cultured with HCoV-229E spike peptides, taken after COVID-19 vaccination. This TCR came from a human donor who received a COVID-19 vaccine.

The CDR3 DNA reads TGTGCCAGCAGCTTAGTAGGTGGCTCCGGGCACTATGGCTACACCTTC. This encodes CASSLVGGSGHYGYTF. The V and J genes are TRBV7-2 and TRBJ1-2; D gene ambiguous. The CDR3 totals 16 residues. V lost 1 base and J 3 bases, leaving 15 bases between the germline ends. Germline V gene data show CDR1 as SGHTA and CDR2 as FQGNSA.